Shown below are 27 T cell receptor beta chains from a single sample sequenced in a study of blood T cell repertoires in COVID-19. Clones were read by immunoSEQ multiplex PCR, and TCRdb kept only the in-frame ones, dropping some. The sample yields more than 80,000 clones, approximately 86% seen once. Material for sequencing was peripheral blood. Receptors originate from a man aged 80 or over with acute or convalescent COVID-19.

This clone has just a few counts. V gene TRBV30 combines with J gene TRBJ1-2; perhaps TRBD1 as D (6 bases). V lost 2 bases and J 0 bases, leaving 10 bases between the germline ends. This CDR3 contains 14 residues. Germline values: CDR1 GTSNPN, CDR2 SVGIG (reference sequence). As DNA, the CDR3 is TGTGCCTGGAGTCAGCAGGGGCCTAACTATGGCTACACCTTC. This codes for CAWSQQGPNYGYTF. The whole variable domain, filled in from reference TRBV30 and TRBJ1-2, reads SQTIHQWPATLVQPVGSPLSLECTVEGTSNPNLYWYRQAAGRGLQLLFYSVGIGQISSEVPQNLSASRPQDRQFILSSKKLLLSDSGFYLCAWSQQGPNYGYTFGSGTRLTVV.

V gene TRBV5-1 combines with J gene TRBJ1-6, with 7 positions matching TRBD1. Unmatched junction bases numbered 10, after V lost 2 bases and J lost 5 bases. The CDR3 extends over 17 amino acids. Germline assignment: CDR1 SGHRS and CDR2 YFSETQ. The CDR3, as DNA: TGCGCCAGCAGCTTCGCCCTACAGGGGATGAATAATTCACCCCTCCACTTT. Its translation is CASSFALQGMNNSPLHF.

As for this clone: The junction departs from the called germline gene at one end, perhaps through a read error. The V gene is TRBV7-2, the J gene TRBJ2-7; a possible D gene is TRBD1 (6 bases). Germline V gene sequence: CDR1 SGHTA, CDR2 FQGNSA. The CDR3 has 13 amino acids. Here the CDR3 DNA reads TGTGCCAGCAGATTAGGTCTGGGGGCCGAGCAGTACTTC. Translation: CASRLGLGAEQYF.

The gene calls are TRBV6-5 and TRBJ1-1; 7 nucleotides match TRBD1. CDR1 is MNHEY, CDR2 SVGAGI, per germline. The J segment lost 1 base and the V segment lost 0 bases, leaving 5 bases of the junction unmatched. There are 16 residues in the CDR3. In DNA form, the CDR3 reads TGTGCCAGCAGTTACTCGGGGAACAGGGGGAACACTGAAGCTTTCTTT. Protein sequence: CASSYSGNRGNTEAFF.

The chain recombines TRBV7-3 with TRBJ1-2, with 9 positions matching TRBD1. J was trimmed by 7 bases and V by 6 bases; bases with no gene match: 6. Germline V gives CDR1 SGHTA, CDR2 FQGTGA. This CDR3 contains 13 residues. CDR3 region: CASSSGTGSGYTF. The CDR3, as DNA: TGTGCCAGCAGTTCCGGGACAGGGTCTGGCTACACCTTC.

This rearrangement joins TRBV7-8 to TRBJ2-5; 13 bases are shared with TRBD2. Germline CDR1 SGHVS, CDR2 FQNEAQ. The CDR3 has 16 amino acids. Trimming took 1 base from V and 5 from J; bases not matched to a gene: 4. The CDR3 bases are TGTGCCAGCAGCTTAGAACCGGGACTAGCGGGGGAGACCCAGTACTTC. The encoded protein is CASSLEPGLAGETQYF.

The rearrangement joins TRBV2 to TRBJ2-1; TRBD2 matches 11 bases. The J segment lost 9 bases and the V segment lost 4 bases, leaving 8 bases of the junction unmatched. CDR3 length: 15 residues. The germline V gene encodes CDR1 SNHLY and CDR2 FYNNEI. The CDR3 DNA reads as TGTGCCAGCAGTGTCTCTAGCGGGAGGACAAGTGAGCAGTTCTTC. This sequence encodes CASSVSSGRTSEQFF.

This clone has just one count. CDR3 loop: CASKVAGGTVGNEQYF. As DNA, the CDR3 is TGCGCCAGCAAGGTCGCGGGAGGGACTGTGGGGAACGAGCAGTACTTC. This chain uses TRBV5-1 with TRBJ2-7, with TRBD2 matching over 9 bases. The CDR3 contains 16 residues. Germline-derived CDR1 and CDR2 are SGHRS and YFSETQ. V trimming: 6 bases; J trimming: 5 bases; junction bases outside the gene matches: 15.

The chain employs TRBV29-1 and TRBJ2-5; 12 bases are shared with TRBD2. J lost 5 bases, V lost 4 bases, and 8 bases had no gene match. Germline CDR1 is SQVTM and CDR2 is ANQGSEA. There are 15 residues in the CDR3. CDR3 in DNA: TGCAGCGTTGCTATACTAGCGGGAGGTGGTGAGACCCAGTACTTC. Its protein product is CSVAILAGGGETQYF.

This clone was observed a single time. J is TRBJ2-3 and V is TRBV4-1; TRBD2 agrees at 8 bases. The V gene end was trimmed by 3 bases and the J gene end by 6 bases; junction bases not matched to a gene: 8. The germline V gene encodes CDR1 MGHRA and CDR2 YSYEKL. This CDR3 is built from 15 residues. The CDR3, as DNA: TGCGCCAGCAGCCAGTCCGGGACTAGAGGGGATACGCAGTATTTT. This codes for CASSQSGTRGDTQYF.

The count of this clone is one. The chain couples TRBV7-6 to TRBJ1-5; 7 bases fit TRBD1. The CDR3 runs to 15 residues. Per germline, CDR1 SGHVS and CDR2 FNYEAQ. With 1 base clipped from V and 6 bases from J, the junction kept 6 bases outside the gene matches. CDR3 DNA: TGTGCCAGCAGCTTAGATACAGGGGCCGGTCAGCCCCAGCATTTT. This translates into CASSLDTGAGQPQHF.

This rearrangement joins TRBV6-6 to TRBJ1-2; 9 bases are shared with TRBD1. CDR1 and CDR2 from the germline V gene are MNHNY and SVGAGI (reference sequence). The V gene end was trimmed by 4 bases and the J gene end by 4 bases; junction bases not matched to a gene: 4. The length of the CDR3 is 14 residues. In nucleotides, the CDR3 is TGTGCCAGCAGTTCAACAGGGGGCGGCTATGGCTACACCTTC. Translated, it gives CASSSTGGGYGYTF.

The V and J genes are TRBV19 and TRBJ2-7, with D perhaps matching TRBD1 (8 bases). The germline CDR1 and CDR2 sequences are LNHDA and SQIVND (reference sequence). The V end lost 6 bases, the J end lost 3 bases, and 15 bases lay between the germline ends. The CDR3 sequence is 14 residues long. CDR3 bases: TGTGCCAGTAGCGGACAGGGAGGGGACTACGAGCAGTACTTC. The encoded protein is CASSGQGGDYEQYF.

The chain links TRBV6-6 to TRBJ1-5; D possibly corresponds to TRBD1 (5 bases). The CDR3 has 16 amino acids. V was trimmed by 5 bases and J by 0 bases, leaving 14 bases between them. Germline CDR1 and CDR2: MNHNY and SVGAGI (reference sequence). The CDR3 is CASSPMGEGSNQPQHF. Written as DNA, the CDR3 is TGTGCCAGCAGTCCGATGGGGGAGGGTAGCAATCAGCCCCAGCATTTT.

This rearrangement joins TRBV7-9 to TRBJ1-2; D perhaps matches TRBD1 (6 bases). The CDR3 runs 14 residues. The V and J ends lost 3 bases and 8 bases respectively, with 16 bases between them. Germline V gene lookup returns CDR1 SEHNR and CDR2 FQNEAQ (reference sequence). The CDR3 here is CASSFRHRQGGYTF. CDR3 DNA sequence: TGTGCCAGCAGCTTCCGACACCGGCAGGGGGGCTACACCTTC. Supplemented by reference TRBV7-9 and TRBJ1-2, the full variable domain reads DTGVSQNPRHKITKRGQNVTFRCDPISEHNRLYWYRQTLGQGPEFLTYFQNEAQLEKSRLLSDRFSAERPKGSFSTLEIQRTEQGDSAMYLCASSFRHRQGGYTFGSGTRLTVV.

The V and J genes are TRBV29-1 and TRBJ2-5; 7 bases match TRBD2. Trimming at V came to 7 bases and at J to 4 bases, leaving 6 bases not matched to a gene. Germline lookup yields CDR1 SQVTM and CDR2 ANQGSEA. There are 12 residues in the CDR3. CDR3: CSAKGRGETQYF. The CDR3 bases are TGCAGCGCTAAGGGGAGGGGAGAGACCCAGTACTTC.

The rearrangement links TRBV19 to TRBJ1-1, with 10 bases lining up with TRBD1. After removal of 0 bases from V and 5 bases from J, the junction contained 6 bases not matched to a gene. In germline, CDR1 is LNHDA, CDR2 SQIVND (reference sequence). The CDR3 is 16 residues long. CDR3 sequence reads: CASSIDGTGAATEAFF. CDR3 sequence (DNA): TGTGCCAGTAGTATAGATGGGACAGGGGCAGCAACTGAAGCTTTCTTT.

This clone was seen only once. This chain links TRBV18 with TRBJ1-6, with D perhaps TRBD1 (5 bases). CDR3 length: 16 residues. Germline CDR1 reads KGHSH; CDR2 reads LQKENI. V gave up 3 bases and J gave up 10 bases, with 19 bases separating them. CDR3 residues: CASSPPGTAMVSPLHF. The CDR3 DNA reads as TGTGCCAGCTCACCCCCCGGGACTGCCATGGTGTCACCCCTCCACTTT.

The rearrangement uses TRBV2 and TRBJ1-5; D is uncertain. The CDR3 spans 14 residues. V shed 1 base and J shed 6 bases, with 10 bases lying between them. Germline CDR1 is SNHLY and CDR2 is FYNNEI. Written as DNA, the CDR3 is TGTGCCAGCAGTGAAGACGGAGAGGGTCAGCCCCAGCATTTT. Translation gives CASSEDGEGQPQHF.

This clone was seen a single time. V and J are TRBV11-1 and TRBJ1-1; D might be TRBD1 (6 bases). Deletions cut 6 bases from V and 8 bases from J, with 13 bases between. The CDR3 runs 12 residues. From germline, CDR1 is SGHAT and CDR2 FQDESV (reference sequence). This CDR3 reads CASSFSTGEAFF. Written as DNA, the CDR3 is TGTGCCAGCAGTTTCTCTACAGGGGAAGCTTTCTTT.

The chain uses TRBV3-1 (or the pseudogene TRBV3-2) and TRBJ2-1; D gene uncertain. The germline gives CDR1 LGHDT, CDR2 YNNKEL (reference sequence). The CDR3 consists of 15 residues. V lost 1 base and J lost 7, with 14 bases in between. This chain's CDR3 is CASSQGRGSRNEQFF. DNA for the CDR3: TGTGCCAGCAGCCAAGGGCGAGGATCGCGTAATGAGCAGTTCTTC.

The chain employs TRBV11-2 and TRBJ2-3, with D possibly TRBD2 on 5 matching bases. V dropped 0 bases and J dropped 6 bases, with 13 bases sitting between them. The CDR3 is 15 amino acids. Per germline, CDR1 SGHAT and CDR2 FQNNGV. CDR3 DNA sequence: TGTGCCAGCAGCTTAGATGTGAGGGCCGTGGATACGCAGTATTTT. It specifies CASSLDVRAVDTQYF. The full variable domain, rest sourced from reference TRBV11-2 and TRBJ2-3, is EAGVAQSPRYKIIEKRQSVAFWCNPISGHATLYWYQQILGQGPKLLIQFQNNGVVDDSQLPKDRFSAERLKGVDSTLKIQPAKLEDSAVYLCASSLDVRAVDTQYFGPGTRLTVL.

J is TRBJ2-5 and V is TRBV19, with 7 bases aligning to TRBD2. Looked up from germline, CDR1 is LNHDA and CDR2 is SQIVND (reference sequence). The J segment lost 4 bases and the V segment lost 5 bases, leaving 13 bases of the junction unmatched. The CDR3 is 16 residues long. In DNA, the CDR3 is TGTGCCAGTAGTTCCCAGTGGGGATTAGCGGGAGAGACCCAGTACTTC. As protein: CASSSQWGLAGETQYF.

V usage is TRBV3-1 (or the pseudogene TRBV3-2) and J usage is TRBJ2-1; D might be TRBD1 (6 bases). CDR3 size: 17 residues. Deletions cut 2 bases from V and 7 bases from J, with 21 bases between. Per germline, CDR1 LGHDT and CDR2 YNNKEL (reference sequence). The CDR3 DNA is TGTGCCAGCAGCCAACCCCTCGGACTGGGGGCAAGAAATGAGCAGTTCTTC. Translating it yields CASSQPLGLGARNEQFF.

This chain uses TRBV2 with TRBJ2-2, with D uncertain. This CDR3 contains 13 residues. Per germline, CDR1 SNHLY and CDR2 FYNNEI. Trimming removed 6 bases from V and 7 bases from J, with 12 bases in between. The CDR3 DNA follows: TGTGCCAGCAGAGCCGTAGTGGTCGGGGAGCTGTTTTTT. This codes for CASRAVVVGELFF. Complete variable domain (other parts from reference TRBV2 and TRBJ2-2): EPEVTQTPSHQVTQMGQEVILRCVPISNHLYFYWYRQILGQKVEFLVSFYNNEISEKSEIFDDQFSVERPDGSNFTLKIRSTKLEDSAMYFCASRAVVVGELFFGEGSRLTVL.

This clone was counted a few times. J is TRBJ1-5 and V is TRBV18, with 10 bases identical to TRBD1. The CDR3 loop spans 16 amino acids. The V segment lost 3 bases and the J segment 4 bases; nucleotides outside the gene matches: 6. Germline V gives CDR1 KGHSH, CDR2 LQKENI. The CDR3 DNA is TGTGCCAGCTCACCGGCCGGGACAGGGGTGAATCAGCCCCAGCATTTT. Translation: CASSPAGTGVNQPQHF. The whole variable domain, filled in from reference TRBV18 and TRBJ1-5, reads NAGVMQNPRHLVRRRGQEARLRCSPMKGHSHVYWYRQLPEEGLKFMVYLQKENIIDESGMPKERFSAEFPKEGPSILRIQQVVRGDSAAYFCASSPAGTGVNQPQHFGDGTRLSIL.

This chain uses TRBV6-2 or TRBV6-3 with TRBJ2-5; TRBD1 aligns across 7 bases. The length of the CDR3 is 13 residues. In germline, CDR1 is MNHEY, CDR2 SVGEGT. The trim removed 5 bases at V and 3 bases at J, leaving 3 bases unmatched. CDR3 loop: CASSRDSEETQYF. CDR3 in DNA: TGTGCCAGCAGTCGGGACAGCGAAGAGACCCAGTACTTC.